This T cell receptor (beta chain) originates from a study of blood T cell repertoires in COVID-19. Study as a whole: Donors in the United States, Italy and Spain gave samples during acute or convalescent COVID-19. T cells, B-cell-depleted T cells, or PBMCs provided the cDNA or gDNA that served as material.

Followed longitudinally, the Seattle patients had been enrolled during active infection. The authors' processing: Amplification with reference gene primers provided the estimates of nucleated cell counts. The method was immunoSEQ multiplex PCR; TCRdb's version includes in-frame clones alone and lacks a portion of them. From that table come the V and J calls and clone size; the DNA was used to work out D and trimming. The table shows 200,000 to 250,000 clones, with 70% to 85% occurring only once. This CDR3 is built from 17 residues. Trimming took 7 bases from V and 2 from J, leaving 24 bases between them. Germline loops: CDR1 SNHLY, CDR2 FYNNEI.

The chain couples TRBV2 to TRBJ2-7; maybe TRBD1 (6 bases). Sequencing input: peripheral blood. The TCR sequence derives from a woman at least 80 years old with COVID-19, enrolled during active disease. The CDR3 DNA reads TGTGCCAGCACCCACCCGGACAGCCCGAATTACCCCTACGAGCAGTACTTC. Translating gives CASTHPDSPNYPYEQYF.